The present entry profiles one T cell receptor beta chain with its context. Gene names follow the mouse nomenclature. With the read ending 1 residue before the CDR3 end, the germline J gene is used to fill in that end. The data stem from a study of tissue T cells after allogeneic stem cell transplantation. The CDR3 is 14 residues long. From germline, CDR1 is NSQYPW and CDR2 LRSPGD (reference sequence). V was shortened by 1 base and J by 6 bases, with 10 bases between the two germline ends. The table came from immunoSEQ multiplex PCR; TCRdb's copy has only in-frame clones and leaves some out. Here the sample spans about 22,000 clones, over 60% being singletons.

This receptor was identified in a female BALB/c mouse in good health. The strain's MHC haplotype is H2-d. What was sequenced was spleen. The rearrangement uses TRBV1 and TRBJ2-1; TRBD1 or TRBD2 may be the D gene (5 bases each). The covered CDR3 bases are TGCACCTGCAGTGCAGGGGGCGCTGGTGCTGAGCAGTTC. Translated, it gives CTCSAGGAGAEQF. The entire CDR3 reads CTCSAGGAGAEQFF.